This T cell receptor beta chain was sequenced during a study of CD8 T cells in ankylosing spondylitis. The study, taken as a whole, reports: Reported data indicate significant enrichment of disease-linked clones within matched ankylosing spondylitis synovial fluid.

Quantitative 5'-RACE with molecular barcodes produced the TCR beta libraries. TCRdb analysed the 5' RACE reads with MiXCR anew, one entry per CDR3 protein. The table includes 150,000 or so distinct CDR3 sequences, roughly 10% detected once. The germline CDR1 and CDR2 sequences are SGHDT and YYEEEE. The CDR3 runs 17 residues. After removal of 0 bases from V and 9 bases from J, the junction contained 7 bases not matched to a gene. Comment on this clonotype: Its antigen remains unknown.

Sequenced sample: blood, either unsorted or a sorted T cell fraction (not recorded which). This TCR was recovered from a female donor with ankylosing spondylitis or in good health (not recorded which). The chain employs TRBV5-6 and TRBJ2-1; 15 positions match TRBD2. CDR3 DNA: TGTGCCAGCAGCTTGGCCGCAGGGACTAGCGGGAGGCGTGAGCAGTTCTTC. It is translated as CASSLAAGTSGRREQFF.